What follows are 18 T cell receptor beta chains derived from one specimen sequenced in a study of identical twins. MiXCR, applied by TCRdb to the 5' RACE reads, yields one record per CDR3 protein. The sample lists about 570,000 distinct CDR3 sequences, just under 10% occurring once. This same sample was also taken into another study, of yellow fever vaccine responses in identical twins.

The sample was PBMCs. The receptors derive from a woman between 18 and 29 years old in good health.

This clonotype was seen only a few times. The chain combines TRBV20-1 with TRBJ2-7; the D gene is possibly TRBD2 (5 bases). The germline CDR1 and CDR2 sequences are DFQATT and SNEGSKA (reference sequence). The CDR3 sequence is 11 residues long. V lost 4 bases to trimming and J lost 9 bases, with 13 bases between them. The CDR3 region is CSANPGSGQYF. The CDR3 coding sequence is TGCAGTGCTAATCCAGGCAGCGGGCAGTACTTC.

The chain is built from TRBV5-1 and TRBJ2-7; possible D gene TRBD1, 5 bases. This CDR3 has 13 amino acids. V was pared by 3 bases and J by 6 bases, with 13 bases between. CDR1 and CDR2 from the germline V gene are SGHRS and YFSETQ. CDR3: CASSYDRICEQYF. The CDR3 DNA reads as TGCGCCAGCAGCTACGACAGAATTTGCGAGCAGTACTTC.

The sample holds many counts of this clonotype. The chain is built from TRBV24-1 and TRBJ2-2; D perhaps matches TRBD2 (5 bases). Germline lookup yields CDR1 KGHDR and CDR2 SFDVKD. The length of the CDR3 is 17 residues. V lost 4 bases and J lost 0, with 14 bases in between. CDR3 in amino acids: CATSDLRPGTNTGELFF. As DNA, the CDR3 is TGTGCCACCAGTGACCTCCGACCGGGGACGAACACCGGGGAGCTGTTTTTT.

This clonotype occurred many times. As DNA, the CDR3 is TGCGCCAGCTCCCGGGAGGCTTTATACAATGAGCAGTTCTTC. This sequence encodes CASSREALYNEQFF. This rearrangement joins TRBV5-1 to TRBJ2-1; 7 bases map to TRBD2. The length of the CDR3 is 14 residues. V lost 7 bases to trimming and J lost 4 bases; unmatched junction nucleotides: 8. The V gene's germline CDR1 is SGHRS and CDR2 YFSETQ.

With regard to this clonotype: This may be a read error, as it is one base from a much larger clone. The V and J genes are TRBV5-5 and TRBJ2-3; the D gene is possibly TRBD2 (6 bases). The CDR3 covers 14 residues. CDR1 and CDR2 from the germline V gene are SGHKS and YYEKEE (reference sequence). CDR3 sequence (DNA): TGTGCCTGCAGCCCCCTGACTAGTTCAGATACGCAGTATTTT. This codes for CACSPLTSSDTQYF.

This clonotype was counted a few times. The chain carries TRBV2 and TRBJ2-5; no clear D gene. Trimming cost V 8 bases and J 5 bases, with 12 bases left between them. Looked up from germline, CDR1 is SNHLY and CDR2 is FYNNEI. This CDR3 region has 12 residues. The CDR3 spells CASVGAEETQYF. For the CDR3, the DNA is TGTGCCAGCGTTGGCGCTGAGGAGACCCAGTACTTC.

The sample holds many counts of this clonotype. This chain joins TRBV4-1 and TRBJ2-7, with unresolved D. V was trimmed by 0 bases and J by 2 bases, leaving 8 bases between them. Looked up from germline, CDR1 is MGHRA and CDR2 is YSYEKL. This CDR3 contains 14 residues. CDR3 amino acids: CASSQDARTYEQYF. In DNA, the CDR3 is TGCGCCAGCAGCCAAGACGCCAGAACCTACGAGCAGTACTTC.

This clonotype showed up many times. V and J are TRBV11-2 and TRBJ1-2, with 8 bases lining up with TRBD1. The CDR3 extends over 16 amino acids. CDR1 and CDR2 from the germline V gene are SGHAT and FQNNGV. V dropped 1 base and J dropped 1; count of bases not matched to a gene: 5. In DNA, the CDR3 is TGTGCCAGCAGCTTAGGGGGGACAGGAGTTAACTATGGCTACACCTTC. Translated: CASSLGGTGVNYGYTF.

There are many counts of this clonotype. This rearrangement joins TRBV21-1 to TRBJ2-5; TRBD1 is the table's D call and was not checked against the DNA. TRBV21-1 has pseudogene status. The CDR3 extends over 17 amino acids. CDR3 sequence: CASSEHPPGQLQETQYF. CDR3 bases: TGTGCCAGCAGCGAGCACCCCCCGGGACAGCTACAAGAGACCCAGTACTTC.

In this sample, this clonotype turned up many times. J is TRBJ1-1 and V is TRBV5-1; D is undetermined. The CDR3 runs to 13 residues. Looked up from germline, CDR1 is SGHRS and CDR2 is YFSETQ. Trimming removed 5 bases at V and 7 bases at J, with 15 bases between. CDR3 amino acids: CASRIGQTSEAFF. The CDR3 nucleotides read TGCGCCAGCAGGATCGGGCAGACAAGTGAAGCTTTCTTT. Filled out from reference TRBV5-1 and TRBJ1-1, the complete variable domain reads KAGVTQTPRYLIKTRGQQVTLSCSPISGHRSVSWYQQTPGQGLQFLFEYFSETQRNKGNFPGRFSGRQFSNSRSEMNVSTLELGDSALYLCASRIGQTSEAFFGQGTRLTVV.

This clonotype has more than one count but fewer than ten. The chain employs TRBV11-3 and TRBJ2-2; D possibly corresponds to TRBD1 (5 bases). The CDR3 spans 15 residues. Germline loops: CDR1 SGHNT, CDR2 YENEEA. Between the trimmed V and J ends, which lost 4 bases and 4 bases, there was a span of 13 bases. In nucleotides, the CDR3 is TGTGCCAGCAGCTCAAGGTCGACAGCCACCGGGGAGCTGTTTTTT. Its translation is CASSSRSTATGELFF.

The V gene is TRBV28, the J gene TRBJ2-6, with D maybe TRBD2 (6 bases). This CDR3 has 16 residues. Germline lookup yields CDR1 MDHEN and CDR2 SYDVKM. V lost 6 bases and J 4 bases, leaving 16 bases between the germline ends. CDR3 DNA sequence: TGTGCCAGCAGGACCCGGGAGTGGTCCGGGGCCAACGTCCTGACTTTC. It encodes CASRTREWSGANVLTF.

This chain joins TRBV10-3 and TRBJ2-3; TRBD2 aligns across 13 bases. V shed 3 bases, J shed 2 bases, and the junction held 11 bases outside the gene matches. Germline V lookup: CDR1 ENHRY, CDR2 SYGVKD. The CDR3 spans 19 residues. The chain's CDR3 is CAISDAPGLAGSSTDTQYF. The CDR3 nucleotides are TGTGCCATCAGTGACGCGCCGGGACTAGCGGGGAGTTCCACAGATACGCAGTATTTT.

As regards this clonotype: The junction departs from germline at one end; a sequencing error may be responsible. The chain employs TRBV12-3 or TRBV12-4 and TRBJ2-6, with unresolved D. The CDR3 covers 18 residues. In nucleotides, the CDR3 is TGTACCAGCAGCCTGACCACCGGGCCCCTTCGGGGGGCCAACGTCCTGACTTTC. It codes for CTSSLTTGPLRGANVLTF.

This clonotype was picked up one time. The V call is TRBV28, the J call TRBJ1-3, with D unresolved. CDR3 length: 16 amino acids. With 7 bases removed from V and 5 bases from J, the gap between germline ends came to 21 bases. CDR1 is MDHEN and CDR2 is SYDVKM in the germline V gene. CDR3 region: CASTQSRGPVRNTIYF. The DNA of the CDR3 is TGTGCCAGCACCCAATCCCGTGGCCCGGTTAGAAACACCATATATTTT.

In its sample, this clonotype was seen a few times. V usage is TRBV25-1 and J usage is TRBJ2-7, with 8 bases aligning to TRBD2. Germline V gene sequence: CDR1 MGHDK, CDR2 SYGVNS. J gave up 3 bases and V 2 bases, and 9 bases lay outside the gene matches. The CDR3 totals 16 residues. The CDR3 is CASSEPGLAGNYEQYF. The CDR3 DNA reads as TGTGCCAGCAGTGAACCAGGACTAGCCGGCAACTACGAGCAGTACTTC.

This clonotype has only a few counts. The chain recombines TRBV28 with TRBJ1-2; D unresolved. V was pared by 8 bases and J by 4 bases, with 11 bases between. Germline CDR1 and CDR2: MDHEN and SYDVKM. The CDR3 has 12 amino acids. CDR3 DNA sequence: TGTGCCAGCCGAGGACGGCTCTATGGCTACACCTTC. This gives the protein CASRGRLYGYTF.

This clonotype was seen repeatedly, ten times or more. V gene TRBV3-1 combines with J gene TRBJ2-1; D possibly corresponds to TRBD2 (5 bases). The CDR3 is made up of 15 amino acids. CDR1 LGHDT and CDR2 YNNKEL come from the germline V gene (reference sequence). V lost 4 bases and J 5 bases, leaving 15 bases between the germline ends. The CDR3 nucleotides read TGTGCCAGCAGCCCCCAGCAACTAGGAGACAATGAGCAGTTCTTC. This codes for CASSPQQLGDNEQFF.